The 24 T cell receptor beta chains below all came from one sample that was sequenced in a study of shared clonotypes between healthy human individuals. Repertoires were generated with immunoSEQ multiplex PCR, while TCRdb's copy carries only in-frame clones and drops some. The sample records 1.4 million to 1.5 million clones, approximately 97% being singletons. Sequencing was done on a sample of naive CD4+ T cells sorted from blood. As for subset: CD45RA+ positively selected. These receptors originate from a young man in good health.

This chain joins TRBV4-1 and TRBJ1-1; TRBD1 might be the D (6 bases). CDR1 and CDR2 from the germline V gene are MGHRA and YSYEKL. With 3 bases removed from V and 1 base from J, the gap between germline ends came to 12 bases. The CDR3 runs to 15 residues. CDR3 in amino acids: CASSHKQGKNTEAFF. DNA of the CDR3: TGCGCCAGCAGCCATAAACAGGGAAAGAACACTGAAGCTTTCTTT.

This chain links TRBV5-5 with TRBJ2-7; D call uncertain. The germline gives CDR1 SGHKS, CDR2 YYEKEE (reference sequence). Deletions cut 1 base from V and 6 bases from J, with 11 bases between. CDR3 size: 13 residues. CDR3 residues: CASSLKFTSEQYF. For the CDR3, the DNA is TGTGCCAGCAGCTTGAAGTTTACAAGCGAGCAGTACTTC.

The V and J genes are TRBV29-1 and TRBJ1-3, with D unclear. The germline CDR1 and CDR2 sequences are SQVTM and ANQGSEA. Trimming took off 7 bases at V and 0 bases at J, with 10 bases between the two ends. The CDR3 is 13 residues long. CDR3 sequence reads: CSGLISSGNTIYF. Written as DNA, the CDR3 is TGCAGCGGCCTGATCTCCTCTGGAAACACCATATATTTT.

The CDR3 protein is CASSIWSGALSYEQYF. The DNA of the CDR3 is TGTGCCAGTAGTATCTGGTCCGGGGCGCTTTCCTACGAGCAGTACTTC. The gene calls are TRBV19 and TRBJ2-7; the D gene could be TRBD1 or TRBD2 (5 bases each). CDR1 LNHDA and CDR2 SQIVND come from the germline V gene (reference sequence). V lost 3 bases and J 1 base, leaving 16 bases between the germline ends. The length of the CDR3 is 16 residues.

The chain carries TRBV4-1 and TRBJ1-2; D is unresolved. Germline CDR1 reads MGHRA; CDR2 reads YSYEKL. The V end was cut by 1 base, the J end by 1 base, with 13 bases between. The CDR3 has 16 residues. CDR3 DNA: TGCGCCAGCAGCCAAGTCGTGCCAGGAATTAACTATGGCTACACCTTC. Protein: CASSQVVPGINYGYTF.

The rearrangement uses TRBV18 and TRBJ2-1; 11 nucleotides align to TRBD2. V was pared by 0 bases and J by 4 bases, with 2 bases of the junction left unmatched. The CDR3 is made up of 16 amino acids. Germline CDR1 is KGHSH and CDR2 is LQKENI. The CDR3 DNA sequence: TGTGCCAGCTCACCACCGAGACTAGCGGGATACAATGAGCAGTTCTTC. Translation gives CASSPPRLAGYNEQFF. Drawing the rest from reference TRBV18 and TRBJ2-1, the complete variable domain is NAGVMQNPRHLVRRRGQEARLRCSPMKGHSHVYWYRQLPEEGLKFMVYLQKENIIDESGMPKERFSAEFPKEGPSILRIQQVVRGDSAAYFCASSPPRLAGYNEQFFGPGTRLTVL.

This clone is a singleton in its sample. The chain combines TRBV30 with TRBJ2-7; 8 bases are shared with TRBD1. The CDR3 runs 14 residues. Germline lookup yields CDR1 GTSNPN and CDR2 SVGIG (reference sequence). The V and J ends lost 2 bases and 9 bases, in that order; junction bases with no gene match: 12. CDR3 DNA: TGTGCCTGGAGTCAATACAGGACAGGGTCGGCGCAGTACTTC. Translating it yields CAWSQYRTGSAQYF.

This chain uses TRBV29-1 with TRBJ2-1, with TRBD2 matching 11 bases. This CDR3 comprises 13 residues. Trimming took 5 bases from V and 9 from J; bases not matched to a gene: 6. The germline CDR1 and CDR2 sequences are SQVTM and ANQGSEA. In DNA, the CDR3 is TGCAGCGTTTCACTAGCGGGAGAATCTGAGCAGTTCTTC. Protein product: CSVSLAGESEQFF.

In the case of this clone: In the same sample, other DNA sequences code for this CDR3. This chain connects TRBV7-9 to TRBJ2-5, with 11 bases matching TRBD2. V lost 1 base and J lost 4; bases outside the gene matches: 2. Germline CDR1 reads SEHNR; CDR2 reads FQNEAQ (reference sequence). This CDR3 spans 15 amino acids. The CDR3 DNA is TGTGCCAGCAGCTTAGGCCTAGCGGGAGGAGAGACCCAGTACTTC. Translation: CASSLGLAGGETQYF.

This clone was observed once. This chain connects TRBV2 to TRBJ2-3, with 14 positions matching TRBD2. This CDR3 spans 16 amino acids. From germline, CDR1 is SNHLY and CDR2 FYNNEI. J was trimmed by 4 bases and V by 5 bases; bases with no gene match: 5. CDR3 DNA: TGTGCCAGCAGTTTCCCGGGACTAGCGGGAGCAGATACGCAGTATTTT. It specifies CASSFPGLAGADTQYF.

V usage is TRBV7-2 and J usage is TRBJ2-1; 9 bases align to TRBD2. Losses at the gene ends were 1 base for V and 7 bases for J; bases not matched to a gene: 17. Germline CDR1 reads SGHTA; CDR2 reads FQGNSA. The CDR3 spans 19 residues. For the CDR3, the DNA is TGTGCCAGCAGCTTAGGGGCGGGAGGGCCGGTTGGCCGAAAAAATGAGCAGTTCTTC. It is translated as CASSLGAGGPVGRKNEQFF.

The rearrangement joins TRBV7-9 to TRBJ2-1; 13 bases fit TRBD2. In germline, CDR1 is SEHNR, CDR2 FQNEAQ (reference sequence). V was pared by 5 bases and J by 0 bases, with 10 bases of the junction left unmatched. The CDR3 has 19 amino acids. CDR3 sequence (DNA): TGTGCCAGCAGCCCCCCGGGACTAGCGGGACAGACCTCCTACAATGAGCAGTTCTTC. Translated, it gives CASSPPGLAGQTSYNEQFF.

This chain uses TRBV11-2 with TRBJ2-3; 8 nucleotides agree with TRBD2. CDR1 and CDR2 from the germline V gene are SGHAT and FQNNGV. Losses at the gene ends were 2 bases for V and 3 bases for J; bases not matched to a gene: 7. This CDR3 comprises 16 residues. CDR3 amino acids: CASSLSRLARTDTQYF. The DNA for the CDR3 is TGTGCCAGCAGCTTATCTCGACTAGCGAGGACAGATACGCAGTATTTT.

This chain joins TRBV10-2 and TRBJ2-7; 10 nucleotides agree with TRBD2. Germline V CDR1 and CDR2: WSHSY, SAAADI. This CDR3 has 14 amino acids. The ends lost 3 bases at V and 6 bases at J; junction bases unmatched: 5. The CDR3 nucleotides read TGCGCCAGCAGTGACCTAGCGGGAGTGGGCGAGCAGTACTTC. This translates into CASSDLAGVGEQYF.

This clone has only one observation. The CDR3 spells CASSSGQDSSTDTQYF. The CDR3 coding sequence is TGTGCCAGCAGCTCGGGACAAGACTCTAGCACAGATACGCAGTATTTT. V is TRBV5-4 and J is TRBJ2-3, with a possible D match to TRBD1 (6 bases). Germline V gene lookup returns CDR1 SGHNT and CDR2 YYREEE (reference sequence). This CDR3 has 16 residues. V was trimmed by 3 bases and J by 0 bases, leaving 14 bases between them.

J is TRBJ1-1 and V is TRBV7-9, with 7 bases aligning to TRBD1. This CDR3 region has 17 residues. Germline CDR1 and CDR2: SEHNR and FQNEAQ (reference sequence). Germline trimming cut 5 bases from V and 6 bases from J; bases unmatched to any gene: 18. The CDR3 sequence is CASSPKPQGMAVPEAFF. The CDR3 DNA reads TGTGCCAGCAGCCCTAAGCCACAGGGGATGGCAGTCCCTGAAGCTTTCTTT.

The CDR3 loop is CASSPHPLSEQYF. DNA for the CDR3: TGTGCCAGCAGCCCCCACCCACTGTCCGAGCAGTACTTC. The chain joins TRBV14 to TRBJ2-7; D gene ambiguous. Germline V CDR1 and CDR2: SGHDN, FVKESK. The V end lost 4 bases, the J end lost 6 bases, and 13 bases lay between the germline ends. CDR3 length equals 13 residues.

V and J are TRBV29-1 and TRBJ2-3; possibly TRBD2 for D (6 bases). Looked up from germline, CDR1 is SQVTM and CDR2 is ANQGSEA. Trimming cost V 4 bases and J 2 bases, with 16 bases left between them. CDR3 size: 15 residues. The CDR3 reads CSVVEVSGVTDTQYF. In DNA, the CDR3 is TGCAGCGTTGTTGAGGTCTCGGGAGTCACAGATACGCAGTATTTT.

The chain combines TRBV6-5 with TRBJ2-1; 8 nucleotides align to TRBD1. The germline gives CDR1 MNHEY, CDR2 SVGAGI. V lost 11 bases, J lost 11 bases, and 5 bases stayed unmatched. CDR3 length: 10 amino acids. The CDR3 region has the DNA TGTGCCGCGGACAGGGCCCAGCAGTTCTTC. It translates to CAADRAQQFF.

J is TRBJ2-7 and V is TRBV27, with TRBD2 matching 7 bases. J lost 4 bases, V lost 5 bases, and 11 bases had no gene match. In germline, CDR1 is MNHEY, CDR2 SMNVEV (reference sequence). CDR3 length equals 15 residues. The CDR3 protein is CASSIGLVSSYEQYF. CDR3 nucleotide sequence: TGTGCCAGCAGTATCGGACTAGTTTCCTCTTACGAGCAGTACTTC.

The chain links TRBV4-3 to TRBJ2-7; perhaps D is TRBD1 or TRBD2 (5 bases each). The CDR3 spans 16 residues. Germline assignment: CDR1 LGHNA and CDR2 YSLEER. Trimming took 0 bases from V and 1 from J, leaving 13 bases between them. The CDR3 sequence is CASSQEGPRKSYEQYF. Here the CDR3 DNA reads TGCGCCAGCAGCCAAGAGGGACCGCGAAAGTCCTACGAGCAGTACTTC.

J is TRBJ1-4 and V is TRBV7-2; D may be TRBD1 (6 bases). This CDR3 spans 14 amino acids. V was trimmed by 5 bases and J by 6 bases, leaving 13 bases between them. Germline CDR1 SGHTA, CDR2 FQGNSA. CDR3 in DNA: TGTGCCAGCAGCCAGGGGCGCGGTTATGAAAAACTGTTTTTT. Its translation is CASSQGRGYEKLFF.

J is TRBJ1-1 and V is TRBV30; D is uncertain. The CDR3 sequence is 12 residues long. CDR1 GTSNPN and CDR2 SVGIG come from the germline V gene (reference sequence). V was trimmed by 2 bases and J by 1 base, leaving 5 bases between them. The CDR3 region is CAWSSANTEAFF. As DNA, the CDR3 is TGTGCCTGGAGTTCGGCGAACACTGAAGCTTTCTTT.

The genes are TRBV7-8 and TRBJ2-7; 9 bases are shared with TRBD1. Per germline, CDR1 SGHVS and CDR2 FQNEAQ. The CDR3 spans 13 residues. The junction had 1 base not matched to a gene; V was cut back by 5 bases and J by 2 bases. CDR3 in DNA: TGTGCCAGCAGCCGACAGGGGGCCTACGAGCAGTACTTC. This sequence encodes CASSRQGAYEQYF. The entire variable domain, with the rest obtained from reference TRBV7-8 and TRBJ2-7, is as follows: GAGVSQSPRYKVAKRGQDVALRCDPISGHVSLFWYQQALGQGPEFLTYFQNEAQLDKSGLPSDRFFAERPEGSVSTLKIQRTQQEDSAVYLCASSRQGAYEQYFGPGTRLTVT.